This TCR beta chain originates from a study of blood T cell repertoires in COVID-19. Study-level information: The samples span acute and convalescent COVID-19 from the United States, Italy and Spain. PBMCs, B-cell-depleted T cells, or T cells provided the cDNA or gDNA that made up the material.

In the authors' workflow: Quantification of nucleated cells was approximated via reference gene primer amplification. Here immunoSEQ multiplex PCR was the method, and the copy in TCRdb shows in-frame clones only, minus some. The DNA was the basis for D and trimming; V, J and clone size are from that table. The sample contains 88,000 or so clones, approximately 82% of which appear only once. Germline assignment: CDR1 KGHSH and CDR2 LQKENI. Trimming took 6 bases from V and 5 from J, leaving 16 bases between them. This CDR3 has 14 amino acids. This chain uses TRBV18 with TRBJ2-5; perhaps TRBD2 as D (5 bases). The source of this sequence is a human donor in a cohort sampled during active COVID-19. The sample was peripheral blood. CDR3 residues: CASSARVGEETQYF. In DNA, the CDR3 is TGTGCCAGCTCGGCCCGTGTCGGGGAGGAGACCCAGTACTTC. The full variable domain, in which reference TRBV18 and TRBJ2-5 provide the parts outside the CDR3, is NAGVMQNPRHLVRRRGQEARLRCSPMKGHSHVYWYRQLPEEGLKFMVYLQKENIIDESGMPKERFSAEFPKEGPSILRIQQVVRGDSAAYFCASSARVGEETQYFGPGTRLLVL.